These 7 T cell receptor beta chains originate from one sample sequenced in a study of CD8 T cells in ankylosing spondylitis. MiXCR was run by TCRdb on the 5' RACE reads, yielding one entry per CDR3 protein. The sample lists around 230,000 distinct CDR3 sequences, 8.6% occurring once. The sample consisted of blood, either unsorted or a sorted T cell fraction (not recorded which). The receptor set was obtained from a male donor with ankylosing spondylitis or in good health (not recorded which).

The genes are TRBV30 and TRBJ2-3; D is possibly TRBD1 (6 bases). V was shortened by 0 bases and J by 6 bases, with 7 bases between the two germline ends. There are 12 residues in the CDR3. Germline-derived CDR1 and CDR2 are GTSNPN and SVGIG (reference sequence). The CDR3 protein is CAWSVTGDTQYF. CDR3 coding DNA: TGTGCCTGGAGTGTAACAGGGGATACGCAGTATTTT.

This clonotype came up a few times. The chain recombines TRBV20-1 with TRBJ2-1, with D possibly matching TRBD1 (6 bases). With 6 bases removed from V and 4 bases from J, the gap between germline ends came to 19 bases. Germline CDR1 DFQATT, CDR2 SNEGSKA (reference sequence). The CDR3 spans 15 residues. CDR3 coding DNA: TGCAGTGCCCCCATGACAGGCTCCCGGTACAATGAGCAGTTCTTC. Translated, it gives CSAPMTGSRYNEQFF.

This clonotype came up many times. The V and J genes are TRBV30 and TRBJ2-7, with D unclear. Germline CDR1 is GTSNPN and CDR2 is SVGIG (reference sequence). This CDR3 is built from 13 residues. V was cut by 0 bases and J by 2 bases, with 8 bases left in between. The CDR3 DNA reads TGTGCCTGGAGTGTAAGAGGAGCCTACGAGCAGTACTTC. Encoded protein: CAWSVRGAYEQYF. The full variable domain, in which reference TRBV30 and TRBJ2-7 provide the parts outside the CDR3, is SQTIHQWPATLVQPVGSPLSLECTVEGTSNPNLYWYRQAAGRGLQLLFYSVGIGQISSEVPQNLSASRPQDRQFILSSKKLLLSDSGFYLCAWSVRGAYEQYFGPGTRLTVT.

This clonotype was seen many times. The CDR3 DNA reads TGCGCCAGCAGCCAAGACTGGACTACCCCGAACACCGGGGAGCTGTTTTTT. Amino acid sequence: CASSQDWTTPNTGELFF. This chain connects TRBV4-3 to TRBJ2-2; TRBD2 is a possible D gene (6 bases). The V and J ends lost 0 bases and 0 bases respectively, with 11 bases between them. The CDR3 covers 17 residues. Germline CDR1 and CDR2: LGHNA and YSLEER.

The V gene is TRBV7-8, the J gene TRBJ2-5; D is unresolved. Germline V gene sequence: CDR1 SGHVS, CDR2 FQNEAQ. V was clipped by 5 bases and J by 7 bases, with 17 bases between them. This CDR3 is built from 14 residues. The CDR3 is CASSLSRASGTQYF. CDR3 bases: TGTGCCAGCAGCCTTTCCCGGGCCTCGGGGACCCAGTACTTC.

Ten or more counts support this clonotype. CDR3 coding DNA: TGTGCCAGCTCACCACCCGTCAGGGGGTTTTACAATGAGCAGTTCTTC. This encodes CASSPPVRGFYNEQFF. The chain links TRBV18 to TRBJ2-1; 7 nucleotides line up with TRBD1. The CDR3 contains 16 residues. Germline V gene lookup returns CDR1 KGHSH and CDR2 LQKENI. The junction had 6 bases not matched to a gene; V was cut back by 0 bases and J by 4 bases.

This clonotype was found many times. The V call is TRBV27, the J call TRBJ1-1; unclear D gene. V was clipped by 6 bases and J by 1 base, with 9 bases between them. CDR3 length: 13 amino acids. Germline assignment: CDR1 MNHEY and CDR2 SMNVEV (reference sequence). The CDR3 DNA reads as TGTGCCAGCAGCTTTTCCGGGAACACTGAAGCTTTCTTT. It encodes CASSFSGNTEAFF.